Listed below are T cell receptor beta chains from one sample, sequenced in a study of CD8 T cells in Susac syndrome. TCRdb re-analysed the immunoSEQ multiplex PCR reads in MiXCR, keeping a single row per CDR3 protein. The profile shows about 25,000 distinct CDR3 sequences, roughly 94% of them singletons. Sequences were obtained from CD8+ T cells from PBMCs. The source is a human donor in good health. CDR3s include the opening cysteine and the closing phenylalanine or tryptophan. Fields, in order: clone size, J gene, D gene, V gene, CDR3 protein, CDR3 DNA. D genes are given only for firm matches. A row's size may be missing; if present it is once, few, many or a size class.

NA	TRBJ2-3	TRBD2	TRBV5-4	CASRLTSGEFPDTQYF	TGTGCCAGCAGGTTGACTAGCGGGGAGTTCCCAGATACGCAGTATTTT
NA	TRBJ2-7	NA	TRBV27	CASSLYEGSPSHEQYF	TGTGCCAGCAGTTTATACGAGGGATCACCGTCCCACGAGCAGTACTTC
NA	TRBJ1-5	TRBD1	TRBV6-5	CASGTGAQPQHF	TGTGCCAGCGGCACAGGGGCCCAGCCCCAGCATTTT
NA	TRBJ2-3	NA	TRBV7-6	CASSLVGSTDTQYF	TGTGCCAGCAGCTTAGTTGGCAGCACAGATACGCAGTATTTT
once	TRBJ1-1	NA	TRBV7-9	CASSSTGENTEAFF	TGTGCCAGCAGCTCTACGGGGGAGAACACTGAAGCTTTCTTT
NA	TRBJ2-7	TRBD2	TRBV7-2	CASSISGGIYEQYF	TGTGCCAGCAGCATTAGCGGGGGGATCTACGAGCAGTACTTC
NA	TRBJ1-2	NA	TRBV7-9	CASSLGGGDGYTF	TGTGCCAGCAGCTTAGGTGGAGGGGATGGCTACACCTTC
NA	TRBJ1-4	NA	TRBV5-6	CASTFEGEKLFF	TGTGCCAGTACCTTTGAGGGAGAAAAACTGTTTTTT
NA	TRBJ1-5	NA	TRBV27	CASSWTGNQPQHF	TGTGCCAGCAGTTGGACAGGCAATCAGCCCCAGCATTTT
NA	TRBJ2-7	NA	TRBV7-6	CASGPERRTYEQYF	TGTGCCAGCGGTCCTGAACGGAGGACTTACGAGCAGTACTTC
NA	TRBJ2-1	NA	TRBV4-3	CASSQDSVNEQFF	TGCGCCAGCAGCCAAGACAGTGTCAATGAGCAGTTCTTC
NA	TRBJ2-1	TRBD2	TRBV14	CASSRGTSSYNEQFF	TGTGCCAGCAGCCGAGGGACTAGCTCCTACAATGAGCAGTTCTTC
NA	TRBJ1-1	NA	TRBV5-6	CASSLALMGTEAFF	TGTGCCAGCAGCTTGGCCTTGATGGGGACTGAAGCTTTCTTT
NA	TRBJ1-1	NA	TRBV13	CASSLGRKAFF	TGTGCCAGCAGCTTAGGCAGGAAAGCTTTCTTT
NA	TRBJ2-5	NA	TRBV6-1	CASLEDGGETQYF	TGTGCCAGCCTGGAGGATGGGGGGGAGACCCAGTACTTC
NA	TRBJ2-1	NA	TRBV4-3	CASSQDLSTYNEQFF	TGTGCCAGCAGCCAAGATCTTAGTACCTACAATGAGCAGTTCTTC
NA	TRBJ1-1	NA	TRBV5-1	CASSLAGWEAFF	TGCGCCAGCAGCTTGGCCGGGTGGGAAGCTTTCTTT
NA	TRBJ2-5	NA	TRBV19	CASSMGDNQETQYF	TGTGCCAGTAGTATGGGAGACAATCAAGAGACCCAGTACTTC
once	TRBJ1-2	NA	TRBV20-1	CSARAEGSYGYTF	TGCAGTGCTAGAGCAGAGGGAAGCTATGGCTACACCTTC
NA	TRBJ2-3	TRBD2	TRBV6-2/TRBV6-3	CASRLAGEADTQYF	TGTGCCAGCAGACTAGCGGGGGAAGCAGATACGCAGTATTTT
once	TRBJ2-2	NA	TRBV5-6	CASSLGGLTGELFF	TGTGCCAGCAGCTTGGGAGGGCTCACCGGGGAGCTGTTTTTT
NA	TRBJ2-3	TRBD2	TRBV7-2	CASSLRMGGSTDTQYF	TGTGCCAGCAGCTTACGTATGGGGGGGAGCACAGATACGCAGTATTTT
NA	TRBJ2-2	TRBD1	TRBV9	CASSPGTGGTGELFF	TGTGCCAGCAGCCCCGGGACAGGGGGCACCGGGGAGCTGTTTTTT
once	TRBJ2-2	TRBD1	TRBV20-1	CSARAGTANTGELFF	TGCAGTGCTAGGGCCGGGACAGCGAACACCGGGGAGCTGTTTTTT
NA	TRBJ2-5	TRBD1	TRBV20-1	CSATPDRVVLETQYF	TGCAGTGCTACCCCGGACAGGGTTGTGTTAGAGACCCAGTACTTC
once	TRBJ1-2	NA	TRBV12-3/TRBV12-4	CASSYPGLRDYTF	TGTGCCAGCAGTTATCCGGGACTACGGGACTACACCTTC
NA	TRBJ2-2	NA	TRBV4-3	CASSQDTMTWTGELFF	TGCGCCAGCAGCCAAGATACTATGACATGGACCGGGGAGCTGTTTTTT
NA	TRBJ2-1	NA	TRBV5-4	CASSFQLAPGEQFF	TGTGCCAGCAGCTTTCAACTAGCCCCCGGTGAGCAGTTCTTC
NA	TRBJ1-5	NA	TRBV14	CASSQARNQPQHF	TGTGCCAGCAGCCAAGCCCGGAATCAGCCCCAGCATTTT
NA	TRBJ1-5	NA	TRBV7-9	CASSYSIGNQPQHF	TGTGCCAGCAGCTATAGTATTGGCAATCAGCCCCAGCATTTT
NA	TRBJ1-2	TRBD1	TRBV19	CAKARVYWDRANSEGYTF	TGTGCCAAGGCCCGAGTCTACTGGGACAGGGCAAATTCGGAGGGCTACACCTTC
NA	TRBJ1-6	TRBD1	TRBV27	CASRPGGGRSPLHF	TGTGCCAGCCGCCCAGGGGGGGGCCGCTCACCCCTCCACTTT
once	TRBJ1-2	NA	TRBV7-9	CASSPVGRVNYGYTF	TGTGCCAGCAGCCCTGTTGGCAGGGTTAACTATGGCTACACCTTC
NA	TRBJ2-5	NA	TRBV7-9	CASGAPSPKETQYF	TGTGCCAGCGGGGCACCAAGTCCTAAAGAGACCCAGTACTTC
NA	TRBJ1-1	NA	TRBV19	CASSFPQDEFTEAFF	TGTGCCAGTAGTTTCCCACAGGACGAGTTCACTGAAGCTTTCTTT
NA	TRBJ1-2	TRBD1	TRBV6-5	CASSYGEGTVMDGYTF	TGTGCCAGCAGTTACGGGGAGGGGACAGTGATGGATGGCTACACCTTC
NA	TRBJ1-5	NA	TRBV19	CASSIVLQDTSYSNQPQHF	TGTGCCAGTAGTATAGTTCTGCAAGATACATCTTATAGCAATCAGCCCCAGCATTTT
NA	TRBJ2-1	NA	TRBV5-6	CASSFQGVGYNEQFF	TGTGCCAGCAGCTTCCAGGGAGTAGGGTACAATGAGCAGTTCTTC
NA	TRBJ2-7	NA	TRBV27	CASRMSREEQYF	TGTGCCAGCAGGATGAGTAGAGAAGAGCAGTACTTC
NA	TRBJ1-4	TRBD1	TRBV7-8	CASSPQSGTGGREKLFF	TGTGCCAGCAGCCCACAGTCGGGGACAGGGGGAAGGGAAAAACTGTTTTTT
NA	TRBJ2-7	NA	TRBV27	CASRMGELAIGEQYF	TGTGCCAGCAGGATGGGGGAACTAGCCATCGGCGAGCAGTACTTC